This T cell receptor (beta chain) was identified during a study of cytomegalovirus exposure and HLA in healthy donors. Study-wide points: Some TCR beta chains (roughly 150 of them) were listed as cytomegalovirus-associated. In vitro assays verified that three CMV-associated chains recognized CMV antigens specifically. Productive status was seen about 90% or about 30% of the time for most TCR beta V segments in an earlier analysis.

A note on this clone: Its cognate antigen is unknown.

The primer mix had 60 Vbeta and 13 Jbeta primers. Clones were read by immunoSEQ multiplex PCR, and TCRdb kept only the in-frame ones, dropping some. The sample has approximately 110,000 clones, around 66% seen once. Germline CDR1 is GTSNPN and CDR2 is SVGIG (reference sequence). V lost 4 bases, J lost 9 bases, and 10 bases stayed unmatched. The length of the CDR3 is 13 residues. The chain employs TRBV30 and TRBJ1-2; 8 bases align to TRBD1. The receptor's source is a young man in good health and CMV-seropositive. The sequencing input was PBMCs. This CDR3 reads CAWNVQGASRYTF. The DNA for the CDR3 is TGTGCCTGGAATGTCCAGGGGGCGTCCCGCTACACCTTC.